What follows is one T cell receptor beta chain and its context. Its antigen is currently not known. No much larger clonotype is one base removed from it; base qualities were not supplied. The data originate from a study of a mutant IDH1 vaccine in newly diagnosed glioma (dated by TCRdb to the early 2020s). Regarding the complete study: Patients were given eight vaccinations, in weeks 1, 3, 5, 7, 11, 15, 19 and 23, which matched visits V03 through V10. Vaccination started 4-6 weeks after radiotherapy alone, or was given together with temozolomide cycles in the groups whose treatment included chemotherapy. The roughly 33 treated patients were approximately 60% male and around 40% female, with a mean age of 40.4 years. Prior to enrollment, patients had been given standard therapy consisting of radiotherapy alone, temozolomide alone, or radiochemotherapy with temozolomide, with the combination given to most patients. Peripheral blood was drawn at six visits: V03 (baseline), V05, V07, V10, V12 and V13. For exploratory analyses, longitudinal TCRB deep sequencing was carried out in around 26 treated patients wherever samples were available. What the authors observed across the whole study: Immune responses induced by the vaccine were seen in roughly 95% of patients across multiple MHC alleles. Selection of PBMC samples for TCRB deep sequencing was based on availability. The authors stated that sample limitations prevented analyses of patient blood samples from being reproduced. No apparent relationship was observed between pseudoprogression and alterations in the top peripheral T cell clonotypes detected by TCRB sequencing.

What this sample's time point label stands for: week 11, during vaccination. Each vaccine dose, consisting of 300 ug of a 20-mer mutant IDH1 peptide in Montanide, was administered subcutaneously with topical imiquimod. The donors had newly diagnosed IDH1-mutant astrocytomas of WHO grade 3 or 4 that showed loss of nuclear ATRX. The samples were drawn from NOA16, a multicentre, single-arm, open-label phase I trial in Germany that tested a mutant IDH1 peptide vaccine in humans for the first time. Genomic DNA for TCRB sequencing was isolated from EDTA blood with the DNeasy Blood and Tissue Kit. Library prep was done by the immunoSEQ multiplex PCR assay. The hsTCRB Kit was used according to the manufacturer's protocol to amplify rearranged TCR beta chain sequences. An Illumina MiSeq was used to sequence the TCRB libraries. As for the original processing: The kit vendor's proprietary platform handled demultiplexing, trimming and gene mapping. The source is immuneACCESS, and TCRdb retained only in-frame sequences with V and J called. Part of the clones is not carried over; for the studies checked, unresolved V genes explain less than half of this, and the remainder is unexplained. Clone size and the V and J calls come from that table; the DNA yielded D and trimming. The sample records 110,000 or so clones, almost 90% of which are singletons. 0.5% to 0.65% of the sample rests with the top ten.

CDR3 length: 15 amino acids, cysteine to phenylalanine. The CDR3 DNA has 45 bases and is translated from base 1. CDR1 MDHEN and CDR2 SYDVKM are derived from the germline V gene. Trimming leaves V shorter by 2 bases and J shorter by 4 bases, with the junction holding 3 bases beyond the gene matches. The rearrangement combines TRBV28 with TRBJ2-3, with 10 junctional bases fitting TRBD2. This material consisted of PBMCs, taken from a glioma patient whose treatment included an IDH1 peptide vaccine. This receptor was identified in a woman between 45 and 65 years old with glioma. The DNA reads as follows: TGTGCCAGCAGTTTAGTAGCGGGAGGCGCAGATACGCAGTATTTT. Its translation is CASSLVAGGADTQYF.